This T cell receptor (beta chain) originates from a study of T cells in Graves' hyperthyroidism and ophthalmopathy. Overall study results and limits: A model built on 13 V-J features separated ophthalmopathy from stable hyperthyroidism.

Patients aged 18 to 65 had newly diagnosed hyperthyroidism of under 2 months' duration. 9.5 to 10 ml fresh peripheral blood yielded the PBMCs. Germline V lookup: CDR1 MNHEY, CDR2 SVGEGT. V lost 0 bases, J lost 0 bases, and 13 bases lay in between. This CDR3 contains 17 residues. This clonotype has ten or more counts. Its antigen remains unknown. Researchers took RNA transcripts and amplified the TCR beta CDR3 regions from them. First-round RT-PCR with HTBI primers amplified the TCR CDR3 region. TCRdb reprocessed the multiplex PCR reads with MiXCR, giving one entry per CDR3 protein. The sample lists a few hundred thousand distinct CDR3 sequences, 15% to 20% seen once, with approximately 40% in the top ten.

This TCR was sampled from a middle-aged man with Graves' hyperthyroidism. The rearrangement uses TRBV6-2 or TRBV6-3 and TRBJ2-3; D call uncertain. Material for sequencing was blood. As DNA, the CDR3 is TGTGCCAGCAGTTACTCGACGGCAGTTGGGAGCACAGATACGCAGTATTTT. Its translation is CASSYSTAVGSTDTQYF.